Below, 7 T cell receptor beta chains from the same sample are listed, as sequenced in a study of T-cell memory formation after mild COVID-19 (dated by TCRdb to the early 2020s). The library was built by means of 5' RACE. TCRdb records Illumina NovaSeq 6000 as the sequencer. In-frame beta chains were kept once TCRdb had trimmed the public reads at Q25 with fastp and called clones with MiXCR. All rows with the same CDR3 protein become a single entry with the most common DNA and genes. Across this sample there are over 350,000 distinct CDR3 sequences, with about 16% seen only once. The ten most abundant clones make up around a fifth of the sample. Material for sequencing was PBMCs or a T cell subset sorted from them (not recorded which). These receptors were taken from a man aged 18 to 30 who had mild COVID-19 (a few samples of this study predate the infection). The sample titles of this study are shuffled in the database, so cell type and time point are left out; the donor was told from shared clones.

This clonotype has only a few counts. The gene calls are TRBV28 and TRBJ1-3; TRBD1 matches at 7 bases. V was pared by 5 bases and J by 0 bases, with 7 bases of the junction left unmatched. Germline CDR1 MDHEN, CDR2 SYDVKM. The CDR3 is 16 amino acids. The CDR3, as DNA: TGTGCCAGCAGTCCCGACAGGGTTTTCTCTGGAAACACCATATATTTT. Translating gives CASSPDRVFSGNTIYF.

This clonotype was detected a few times. CDR3 protein: CASSPSRDGYEQYV. The CDR3 DNA follows: TGTGCCAGCTCACCCTCCCGGGACGGCTACGAGCAGTACGTC. This rearrangement joins TRBV18 to TRBJ2-7; D is perhaps TRBD1 or TRBD2 (5 bases each). V dropped 3 bases and J dropped 3 bases, with 12 bases sitting between them. The CDR3 totals 14 residues. Germline V gene lookup returns CDR1 KGHSH and CDR2 LQKENI.

This clonotype was seen only a few times. The J gene is TRBJ1-2, the V gene TRBV29-1, with D hard to call. Germline CDR1 reads SQVTM; CDR2 reads ANQGSEA. V was trimmed by 4 bases and J by 2 bases, leaving 8 bases between them. The CDR3 loop spans 12 amino acids. The DNA of the CDR3 is TGCAGCGTTGCAGTAAGGAACTATGGCTACACCTTC. Amino acids: CSVAVRNYGYTF.

In its sample, this clonotype was seen a few times. The chain combines TRBV7-9 with TRBJ2-3; 8 bases match TRBD2. CDR1 and CDR2 (germline): SEHNR, FQNEAQ (reference sequence). Losses at the gene ends were 7 bases for V and 5 bases for J; bases not matched to a gene: 11. CDR3 size: 15 residues. CDR3 sequence reads: CASTSRGGRRDTQYF. The CDR3 coding sequence is TGTGCCAGCACCTCCCGGGGGGGGAGGAGAGATACGCAGTATTTT.

This chain links TRBV7-9 with TRBJ1-1; the D is unclear. V gave up 3 bases and J gave up 1 base, with 6 bases separating them. Germline CDR1 reads SEHNR; CDR2 reads FQNEAQ (reference sequence). This CDR3 spans 13 amino acids. CDR3 sequence: CASSFDPNTEAFF. CDR3 nucleotide sequence: TGTGCCAGCAGCTTTGACCCGAACACTGAAGCTTTCTTT.

This clonotype was picked up a small number of times. The gene calls are TRBV24-1 and TRBJ2-3; TRBD2 is a possible D gene (6 bases). CDR1 is KGHDR, CDR2 SFDVKD, per germline. Trimming removed 8 bases from V and 1 base from J, with 9 bases in between. The CDR3 has 13 residues. CDR3 in amino acids: CATNRGGTDTQYF. In DNA form, the CDR3 reads TGTGCCACCAACCGCGGGGGCACAGATACGCAGTATTTT.

This clonotype came up a few times. The chain uses TRBV15 and TRBJ2-1; 14 nucleotides line up with TRBD2. Per germline, CDR1 LNHNV and CDR2 YYDKDF (reference sequence). The CDR3 is 15 residues long. The V and J ends lost 1 base and 7 bases, in that order; junction bases with no gene match: 0. The CDR3 DNA follows: TGTGCCACCAGCAGAGGGACTAGCGGGGGGAATGAGCAGTTCTTC. Its translation: CATSRGTSGGNEQFF.